The next 19 T cell receptor beta chains were all read from a single sample in a study of T cells in localized non-small cell lung cancer. TCRdb's copy holds only in-frame clones and misses some; the assay was immunoSEQ multiplex PCR. The data show around 50,000 clones, 86% seen once. The sample consisted of peripheral blood, taken before any cancer treatment. These receptors were collected from a woman aged 35-75 years with stage I lung adenocarcinoma.

The chain has TRBV5-1 and TRBJ1-6; D unclear. This CDR3 has 14 residues. V was pared by 4 bases and J by 3 bases, with 8 bases between. Looked up from germline, CDR1 is SGHRS and CDR2 is YFSETQ. The DNA for the CDR3 is TGCGCCAGCAGCAGCGCAGTCTATAATTCACCCCTCCACTTT. It yields the protein CASSSAVYNSPLHF.

The chain joins TRBV7-7 to TRBJ2-1; D tentatively fits TRBD1 or TRBD2 (5 bases each). V lost 1 base to trimming and J lost 5 bases, with 15 bases between them. This CDR3 has 16 residues. Germline V gives CDR1 SSHAT, CDR2 FNYEAQ (reference sequence). CDR3: CASSLGWAGRNNEQFF. The CDR3 DNA reads as TGTGCCAGCAGCTTAGGGTGGGCAGGGAGAAACAATGAGCAGTTCTTC.

The chain uses TRBV5-6 and TRBJ2-1; 8 positions match TRBD1. CDR3 size: 13 residues. Germline V gene sequence: CDR1 SGHDT, CDR2 YYEEEE. The ends lost 4 bases at V and 6 bases at J; junction bases unmatched: 3. CDR3 sequence: CASSTDRGNEQFF. The DNA of the CDR3 is TGTGCCAGCAGCACCGACAGGGGCAATGAGCAGTTCTTC.

V is TRBV5-1 and J is TRBJ2-1; D is undetermined. Trimming stripped 0 bases from V and 1 base from J, with 14 bases between. CDR1 is SGHRS, CDR2 YFSETQ, per germline. The CDR3 runs to 17 residues. The CDR3 region is CASSLDPGLGSYNEQFF. DNA for the CDR3: TGCGCCAGCAGCTTGGATCCGGGCCTGGGATCCTACAATGAGCAGTTCTTC.

The rearrangement uses TRBV27 and TRBJ1-2; TRBD1 matches 7 bases. Trimming cost V 0 bases and J 0 bases; bases outside gene matches: 7. CDR3 length equals 17 residues. Per germline, CDR1 MNHEY and CDR2 SMNVEV (reference sequence). The CDR3 sequence is CASSLSTAGGANYGYTF. CDR3 sequence (DNA): TGTGCCAGCAGTTTATCGACGGCAGGGGGAGCTAACTATGGCTACACCTTC.

This sequence joins TRBV7-2 and TRBJ1-2, with D possibly being TRBD1 (5 bases). From germline, CDR1 is SGHTA and CDR2 FQGNSA. The CDR3 consists of 16 residues. The V end lost 4 bases, the J end lost 4 bases, and 19 bases lay between the germline ends. This CDR3 reads CASSSRTGDVSYGYTF. CDR3 in DNA: TGTGCCAGCAGCTCCCGAACGGGGGACGTGAGCTATGGCTACACCTTC.

V and J are TRBV25-1 and TRBJ1-2; weak D call: TRBD1 (6 bases). V was cut by 8 bases and J by 4 bases, with 11 bases left in between. Germline CDR1 reads MGHDK; CDR2 reads SYGVNS. This CDR3 comprises 12 residues. The CDR3 DNA is TGTGCCAGCCAGAGGGGGAGCTATGGCTACACCTTC. It is translated as CASQRGSYGYTF.

This clone was detected a few times. The chain joins TRBV25-1 to TRBJ1-6, with 8 bases matching TRBD1. The V and J ends lost 8 bases and 14 bases, in that order; junction bases with no gene match: 11. CDR3 length: 13 amino acids. Germline V lookup: CDR1 MGHDK, CDR2 SYGVNS. CDR3 in amino acids: CASSLTGARALHF. CDR3 nucleotide sequence: TGTGCCAGCTCCCTGACAGGGGCCAGGGCCCTCCACTTT.

V is TRBV7-2 and J is TRBJ2-7; the D gene is possibly TRBD1 (5 bases). Per germline, CDR1 SGHTA and CDR2 FQGNSA. This CDR3 region has 13 residues. The V gene lost 3 bases and the J gene lost 5 bases, with 11 bases spanning the gap. Here the CDR3 DNA reads TGTGCCAGCAGCTTGAGCAGGGTAGACGAGCAGTACTTC. This codes for CASSLSRVDEQYF.

V usage is TRBV27 and J usage is TRBJ2-7, with TRBD1 as a possible D gene (6 bases). Between the trimmed V and J ends, which lost 3 bases and 0 bases, there was a span of 9 bases. From germline, CDR1 is MNHEY and CDR2 SMNVEV (reference sequence). The CDR3 totals 14 residues. The chain's CDR3 is CASSFSGVSYEQYF. The DNA for the CDR3 is TGTGCCAGCAGTTTTTCAGGGGTCTCCTACGAGCAGTACTTC.

V gene TRBV5-8 combines with J gene TRBJ2-1, with unresolved D. The CDR3 is 14 amino acids. With 0 bases removed from V and 7 bases from J, the gap between germline ends came to 11 bases. Looked up from germline, CDR1 is SGHTS and CDR2 is YDEGEE. The CDR3 protein is CASSLALGLNEQFF. CDR3 nucleotide sequence: TGTGCCAGCAGCTTGGCCTTGGGTTTGAATGAGCAGTTCTTC.

The rearrangement links TRBV7-2 to TRBJ2-7, with 9 bases identical to TRBD1. J lost 7 bases, V lost 2 bases, and 9 bases had no gene match. The CDR3 loop spans 15 amino acids. Germline V gene data show CDR1 as SGHTA and CDR2 as FQGNSA. CDR3 protein: CASSLKGTGMVEQYF. CDR3 sequence (DNA): TGTGCCAGCAGCTTAAAGGGGACAGGGATGGTGGAGCAGTACTTC. Filled out from reference TRBV7-2 and TRBJ2-7, the complete variable domain reads GAGVSQSPSNKVTEKGKDVELRCDPISGHTALYWYRQSLGQGLEFLIYFQGNSAPDKSGLPSDRFSAERTGGSVSTLTIQRTQQEDSAVYLCASSLKGTGMVEQYFGPGTRLTVT.

On this clone: Its ends do not fully match the called genes, so a read error is possible. The chain uses TRBV30 and TRBJ1-4, with D unclear. The CDR3 runs to 11 residues. CDR1 and CDR2 (germline): GTSNPN, SVGIG (reference sequence). The CDR3 DNA reads TGTGCCCGGAGTGTACGGGAAAAACTGTTTTTT. Translation gives CARSVREKLFF.

The rearrangement links TRBV5-1 to TRBJ2-2, with D tentatively TRBD2 (6 bases). Germline V CDR1 and CDR2: SGHRS, YFSETQ. V gave up 0 bases and J gave up 5 bases, with 17 bases separating them. The CDR3 is 17 residues long. The chain's CDR3 is CASSLAWRRDKTGELFF. The DNA for the CDR3 is TGCGCCAGCAGCTTGGCCTGGCGGAGGGATAAGACCGGGGAGCTGTTTTTT. Based on the CDR3 plus reference TRBV5-1 and TRBJ2-2, the full variable domain is KAGVTQTPRYLIKTRGQQVTLSCSPISGHRSVSWYQQTPGQGLQFLFEYFSETQRNKGNFPGRFSGRQFSNSRSEMNVSTLELGDSALYLCASSLAWRRDKTGELFFGEGSRLTVL.

This clone was observed once. J is TRBJ2-7 and V is TRBV4-3; D remains ambiguous. CDR3 size: 13 residues. Germline V gene lookup returns CDR1 LGHNA and CDR2 YSLEER. V gave up 0 bases and J gave up 2 bases, with 5 bases separating them. CDR3 protein: CASSQEETYEQYF. Here the CDR3 DNA reads TGCGCCAGCAGCCAAGAGGAGACCTACGAGCAGTACTTC.

The chain is built from TRBV7-2 and TRBJ2-1, with D uncertain. The CDR3 covers 12 residues. Trimming removed 1 base from V and 7 bases from J, with 5 bases in between. CDR1 SGHTA and CDR2 FQGNSA come from the germline V gene. The CDR3 loop is CASSLGLNEQFF. The DNA of the CDR3 is TGTGCCAGCAGCTTAGGGTTAAATGAGCAGTTCTTC. The full variable domain, completed using reference TRBV7-2 and TRBJ2-1, is GAGVSQSPSNKVTEKGKDVELRCDPISGHTALYWYRQSLGQGLEFLIYFQGNSAPDKSGLPSDRFSAERTGGSVSTLTIQRTQQEDSAVYLCASSLGLNEQFFGPGTRLTVL.

The gene calls are TRBV15 and TRBJ1-2; the D is unclear. The CDR3 is 14 amino acids. V shed 4 bases and J shed 6 bases, with 15 bases lying between them. Germline assignment: CDR1 LNHNV and CDR2 YYDKDF (reference sequence). CDR3 nucleotides: TGTGCCACCAGCACAGATGGTACAGTTAATGGCTACACCTTC. Translation: CATSTDGTVNGYTF. The variable domain in full, with the rest retrieved from reference TRBV15 and TRBJ1-2, is DAMVIQNPRYQVTQFGKPVTLSCSQTLNHNVMYWYQQKSSQAPKLLFHYYDKDFNNEADTPDNFQSRRPNTSFCFLDIRSPGLGDTAMYLCATSTDGTVNGYTFGSGTRLTVV.

The chain combines TRBV11-1 with TRBJ1-6, with D unresolved. The CDR3 has 15 amino acids. Trimming left V 5 bases short and J 0 bases short, with 8 bases between. Germline V CDR1 and CDR2: SGHAT, FQDESV (reference sequence). The CDR3 DNA follows: TGTGCCAGCAGCCCTGGAGGCTCCTATAATTCACCCCTCCACTTT. Translation gives CASSPGGSYNSPLHF.

V and J are TRBV30 and TRBJ2-5; TRBD1 might be the D (6 bases). This CDR3 has 12 residues. The germline V gene has CDR1 GTSNPN and CDR2 SVGIG (reference sequence). V was shortened by 5 bases and J by 9 bases, with 16 bases between the two germline ends. As DNA, the CDR3 is TGTGCCTGGGAGACAGGCCTGAGGGCCCAGTACTTC. Translated, it gives CAWETGLRAQYF.